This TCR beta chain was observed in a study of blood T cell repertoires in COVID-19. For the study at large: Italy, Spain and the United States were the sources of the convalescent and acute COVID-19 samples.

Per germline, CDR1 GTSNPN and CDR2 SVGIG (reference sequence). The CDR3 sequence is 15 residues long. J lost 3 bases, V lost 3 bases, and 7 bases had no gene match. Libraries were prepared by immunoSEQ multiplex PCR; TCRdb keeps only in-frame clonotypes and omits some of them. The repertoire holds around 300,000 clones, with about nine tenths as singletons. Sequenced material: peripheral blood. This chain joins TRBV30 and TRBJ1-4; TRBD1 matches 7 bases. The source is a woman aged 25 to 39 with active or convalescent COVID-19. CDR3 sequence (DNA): TGTGCCTGGAGCTCCCCGGGACAGTCTAATGAAAAACTGTTTTTT. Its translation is CAWSSPGQSNEKLFF.